The present T cell receptor beta chain was sequenced within a study of blood T cell repertoires in COVID-19. Across the whole study: Sites in the United States, Italy and Spain provided acute and convalescent COVID-19 samples. Nucleic acid was either cDNA or gDNA, and it came from T cells, B-cell-depleted T cells, or PBMCs.

Per the authors' pipeline: Estimation of nucleated cell counts was performed using reference gene primer amplification. Method: immunoSEQ multiplex PCR; TCRdb's copy keeps in-frame clones and lacks some. V, J and clone size are those of that table, while D and trimming were read from the DNA. There are 250,000 to 300,000 clones in the sample; roughly nine tenths occur only once, and roughly 2.1% lies in the top ten. Trimming took off 3 bases at V and 13 bases at J, with 13 bases between the two ends. CDR3 length equals 13 residues. This chain links TRBV12-3 or TRBV12-4 with TRBJ1-6; D unclear. The origin of this receptor is a man between 50 and 59 years old with acute or convalescent COVID-19. The sample comprised peripheral blood. CDR3 in DNA: TGTGCCAGCAGTTTGGGCAGCAGCCTTCCCCTCCACTTT. Translated: CASSLGSSLPLHF.